This entry is about one T cell receptor (beta chain). As handled by the study authors: Estimation of nucleated cell counts relied on the amplification of reference gene primers. This table comes from immunoSEQ multiplex PCR, and its TCRdb copy is limited to in-frame clones, with some not included. The DNA gave D and trimming, while V, J and clone size come from that table. Of some 130,000 clones in the sample, 84% were seen once. The entry originates in a study of blood T cell repertoires in COVID-19. Background on the study: Sites in the United States, Italy and Spain provided acute and convalescent COVID-19 samples.

Which cohort a participant joined came from the clinical history participants gave. The sample taken for sequencing was PBMCs or T cells enriched from blood (not recorded which). The TCR sequence derives from a man aged 40-49 years with acute COVID-19.

In nucleotides, the CDR3 is TGCGCCAGCAGCCGAGAGGATGGCTCCTACAATGAGCAGTTCTTC. This gives the protein CASSREDGSYNEQFF. The chain is built from TRBV10-1 and TRBJ2-1, with D unresolved. Per the germline V gene, CDR1 is WNHNN and CDR2 is SYGVQD (reference sequence). The V end was cut by 6 bases, the J end by 0 bases, with 12 bases between. The CDR3 spans 15 residues.